This TCR beta chain originates from a study of radiotherapy plus CTLA-4 blockade in lung cancer. Study results and caveats: TCR clones of tumor origin grew in blood after radiotherapy plus ipilimumab.

Some clones are missing from TCRdb's copy, which holds only in-frame ones; the method was immunoSEQ multiplex PCR. Here the sample spans about 83,000 clones, around 81% being singletons. Trimming cost V 6 bases and J 2 bases, with 17 bases left between them. Germline CDR1 reads SGHAT; CDR2 reads FQNNGV. The CDR3 spans 16 residues. Regarding this clone: Antigen specificity is unknown.

The genes are TRBV11-2 and TRBJ1-3, with D tentatively TRBD1 (5 bases). The sequence derives from a human donor with non-small cell lung cancer who had a partial response to radiotherapy plus ipilimumab. Some clones in this sample may be carry-over from other donors' samples. The material was peripheral blood, obtained from a patient treated with radiotherapy plus ipilimumab. In DNA, the CDR3 is TGTGCCAGCAGTTCAACCTTGTCAGGGACTGGAAACACCATATATTTT. This codes for CASSSTLSGTGNTIYF.